This passage covers 20 T cell receptor beta chains from one sample sequenced in a study of cytomegalovirus exposure and HLA in healthy donors. The PCR made use of 60 Vbeta and 13 Jbeta primers. Measured with immunoSEQ multiplex PCR; TCRdb has only the in-frame clones, and not every one. The sample yields roughly 230,000 clones, roughly 84% seen once. Sequenced material: PBMCs. These receptor sequences come from a girl aged 2 to 10 in good health and CMV-seronegative.

The rearrangement uses TRBV29-1 and TRBJ1-1; 10 bases match TRBD1. Germline V gene lookup returns CDR1 SQVTM and CDR2 ANQGSEA. Unmatched junction bases numbered 6, after V lost 6 bases and J lost 8 bases. The CDR3 has 12 residues. The CDR3 spells CSVVTGGLEAFF. Written as DNA, the CDR3 is TGCAGCGTGGTGACAGGGGGCTTAGAAGCTTTCTTT.

The gene calls are TRBV29-1 and TRBJ2-5, with TRBD2 as a possible D gene (5 bases). The CDR3 extends over 12 amino acids. Germline assignment: CDR1 SQVTM and CDR2 ANQGSEA. V was pared by 3 bases and J by 3 bases, with 8 bases between. The CDR3 region is CSVDKGEETQYF. DNA of the CDR3: TGCAGCGTTGATAAGGGAGAAGAGACCCAGTACTTC.

This clone came up once. The chain joins TRBV14 to TRBJ2-7; TRBD2 matches at 9 bases. This CDR3 comprises 17 residues. Trimming took 3 bases from V and 3 from J; bases not matched to a gene: 12. Germline CDR1 and CDR2: SGHDN and FVKESK. For the CDR3, the DNA is TGTGCCAGCAGCCAGCGGCTAGCGGGAAGTCCCAACTACGAGCAGTACTTC. Amino acids: CASSQRLAGSPNYEQYF.

V usage is TRBV30 and J usage is TRBJ2-3; 8 bases line up with TRBD2. Germline V lookup: CDR1 GTSNPN, CDR2 SVGIG (reference sequence). The CDR3 is 13 residues long. The trim removed 8 bases at V and 2 bases at J, leaving 6 bases unmatched. The CDR3 nucleotides are TGTGCCCGGGGGGGAGGGCACACAGATACGCAGTATTTT. It yields the protein CARGGGHTDTQYF. Supplemented by reference TRBV30 and TRBJ2-3, the full variable domain reads SQTIHQWPATLVQPVGSPLSLECTVEGTSNPNLYWYRQAAGRGLQLLFYSVGIGQISSEVPQNLSASRPQDRQFILSSKKLLLSDSGFYLCARGGGHTDTQYFGPGTRLTVL.

The V gene is TRBV6-1, the J gene TRBJ1-5, with 9 bases that match TRBD1. Germline CDR1 MNHNS, CDR2 SASEGT. The CDR3 totals 15 residues. Trimming cost V 6 bases and J 5 bases; bases outside gene matches: 8. The chain's CDR3 is CASSSSGQGDQPQHF. The CDR3 bases are TGTGCCAGCAGCTCGTCGGGACAGGGTGATCAGCCCCAGCATTTT.

The chain has TRBV10-1 and TRBJ2-1, with TRBD2 matching over 12 bases. Germline V gene lookup returns CDR1 WNHNN and CDR2 SYGVQD (reference sequence). With V trimmed by 3 bases and J by 2 bases, 2 bases remained unmatched. CDR3 length equals 16 residues. CDR3 sequence reads: CASSDRLAGAYNEQFF. In DNA, the CDR3 is TGCGCCAGCAGTGATAGACTAGCGGGAGCCTACAATGAGCAGTTCTTC.

V and J are TRBV30 and TRBJ1-1; TRBD1 is a possible D gene (5 bases). The CDR3 has 14 residues. Per germline, CDR1 GTSNPN and CDR2 SVGIG (reference sequence). The ends were cut back, 3 bases at V and 5 bases at J, with 16 bases in the middle. In DNA form, the CDR3 reads TGTGCCTGGAGGGACACCGGGGGGTGGACTGAAGCTTTCTTT. Encoded protein: CAWRDTGGWTEAFF.

The chain recombines TRBV7-8 with TRBJ1-1, with 8 bases fitting TRBD1. This CDR3 comprises 15 residues. Germline CDR1 and CDR2: SGHVS and FQNEAQ. After removal of 5 bases from V and 3 bases from J, the junction contained 8 bases not matched to a gene. CDR3: CASSIWTGQDTEAFF. CDR3 in DNA: TGTGCCAGCAGCATTTGGACAGGGCAGGACACTGAAGCTTTCTTT.

The chain has TRBV27 and TRBJ2-2; no clear D. CDR1 and CDR2 (germline): MNHEY, SMNVEV (reference sequence). With 6 bases removed from V and 5 bases from J, the gap between germline ends came to 4 bases. The CDR3 runs 11 residues. The CDR3 reads CASRETGELFF. CDR3 in DNA: TGTGCCAGCAGGGAGACCGGGGAGCTGTTTTTT.

This clone showed up just once. The chain links TRBV30 to TRBJ2-1, with 9 nucleotides matching TRBD1. Trimming took 5 bases from V and 5 from J; bases not matched to a gene: 7. CDR3 length equals 14 residues. Germline CDR1 and CDR2: GTSNPN and SVGIG (reference sequence). CDR3: CAWSEDRGHNEQFF. The CDR3 coding sequence is TGTGCCTGGTCCGAGGACAGGGGCCACAATGAGCAGTTCTTC.

J is TRBJ2-3 and V is TRBV5-1; 7 bases are shared with TRBD1. With V trimmed by 2 bases and J by 4 bases, 7 bases remained unmatched. This CDR3 has 15 residues. Per the germline V gene, CDR1 is SGHRS and CDR2 is YFSETQ. The CDR3: CASSLQGKTADTQYF. As DNA, the CDR3 is TGCGCCAGCAGCTTACAGGGGAAGACGGCAGATACGCAGTATTTT. Full variable domain (outside the CDR3, taken from reference TRBV5-1 and TRBJ2-3): KAGVTQTPRYLIKTRGQQVTLSCSPISGHRSVSWYQQTPGQGLQFLFEYFSETQRNKGNFPGRFSGRQFSNSRSEMNVSTLELGDSALYLCASSLQGKTADTQYFGPGTRLTVL.

The V and J genes are TRBV5-1 and TRBJ2-3; 9 bases map to TRBD2. V dropped 4 bases and J dropped 5; count of bases not matched to a gene: 5. Per germline, CDR1 SGHRS and CDR2 YFSETQ. The CDR3 runs 14 residues. Here the CDR3 DNA reads TGCGCCAGCAGCGTGACTAGCGGTGGAGATACGCAGTATTTT. It codes for CASSVTSGGDTQYF.

The rearrangement uses TRBV29-1 and TRBJ1-2, with 8 bases lining up with TRBD1. This CDR3 spans 14 amino acids. CDR1 SQVTM and CDR2 ANQGSEA come from the germline V gene. V shed 7 bases, J shed 4 bases, and the junction held 11 bases outside the gene matches. CDR3 DNA: TGCAGCGCGGGCCGGACAGGGAGGGGCTATGGCTACACCTTC. Its translation is CSAGRTGRGYGYTF.

The V gene is TRBV27, the J gene TRBJ1-1; 8 nucleotides match TRBD1. V dropped 5 bases and J dropped 11; count of bases not matched to a gene: 7. Germline CDR1 MNHEY, CDR2 SMNVEV (reference sequence). The CDR3 length is 12 residues. The CDR3 sequence: CASSPTTGGAFF. DNA of the CDR3: TGTGCCAGCAGTCCGACAACAGGGGGTGCTTTCTTT.

The V and J genes are TRBV6-1 and TRBJ2-7; 13 positions agree with TRBD2. V trimming: 0 bases; J trimming: 2 bases; junction bases outside the gene matches: 4. Germline V gene sequence: CDR1 MNHNS, CDR2 SASEGT. There are 17 residues in the CDR3. The CDR3 nucleotides are TGTGCCAGCAGTGAAGCCCTACTAGCGGGAGGGGCCTACGAGCAGTACTTC. Translating gives CASSEALLAGGAYEQYF.

The gene calls are TRBV5-1 and TRBJ1-5, with D unclear. The germline V gene has CDR1 SGHRS and CDR2 YFSETQ. Trimming stripped 0 bases from V and 0 bases from J, with 7 bases between. CDR3 length: 15 residues. CDR3 in amino acids: CASSLGTVSNQPQHF. The CDR3 DNA reads TGCGCCAGCAGCTTGGGGACTGTTAGCAATCAGCCCCAGCATTTT.

The chain couples TRBV5-1 to TRBJ2-1, with 8 bases that match TRBD2. Germline V CDR1 and CDR2: SGHRS, YFSETQ. The CDR3 totals 18 residues. Trimming took 0 bases from V and 6 from J; bases not matched to a gene: 14. The CDR3 DNA reads TGCGCCAGCAGCTTGGCCGGGACGGGAGGGCCTCGTGGCAATGAGCAGTTCTTC. Encoded protein: CASSLAGTGGPRGNEQFF.

V gene TRBV6-5 combines with J gene TRBJ2-5; tentatively, D is TRBD2 (6 bases). Germline CDR1 and CDR2: MNHEY and SVGAGI. The CDR3 spans 15 residues. V was shortened by 0 bases and J by 5 bases, with 13 bases between the two germline ends. The CDR3 reads CASSYSGTSMETQYF. For the CDR3, the DNA is TGTGCCAGCAGTTACTCGGGCACTAGCATGGAGACCCAGTACTTC.

The chain is built from TRBV2 and TRBJ1-5; TRBD1 is a possible D gene (6 bases). Trimming removed 3 bases at V and 4 bases at J, with 13 bases between. CDR3 length equals 15 residues. Germline V CDR1 and CDR2: SNHLY, FYNNEI. The CDR3 DNA follows: TGTGCCAGCAGTGAGGGGGGGCCGGGGAATCAGCCCCAGCATTTT. This codes for CASSEGGPGNQPQHF.

The chain combines TRBV2 with TRBJ1-2, with TRBD1 identical over 9 bases. The CDR3 contains 14 residues. Per germline, CDR1 SNHLY and CDR2 FYNNEI. With 4 bases clipped from V and 5 bases from J, the junction kept 5 bases outside the gene matches. Here the CDR3 DNA reads TGTGCCAGCAGTGGCGGACAGGGGAGGTATGGCTACACCTTC. The encoded protein is CASSGGQGRYGYTF.